This entry concerns a single TCR beta chain. This sample is part of a study of cytotoxic CD8 clonotypes in ibrutinib-treated CLL. Study as a whole: Specimens for response were gathered following a median roughly 13 months of therapy, spanning 6 to 36.

Investigators sought sequencing depths of between 1 in 200,000 and 1 in 1 million T cells. Using immunoSEQ multiplex PCR, the repertoire was profiled, and TCRdb retains in-frame clones only, with some absent. The profile shows fewer than 400,000 clones, roughly two thirds of them singletons. The sequence was collected from a human donor with chronic lymphocytic leukemia. Sequenced here: PBMCs, sampled after 36 months of ibrutinib treatment.

This CDR3 is CASSVFGETQYF. As DNA, the CDR3 is TGTGCCAGCAGCGTATTCGGGGAGACCCAGTACTTC. The chain has TRBV9 and TRBJ2-5, with unresolved D. Trimming cost V 1 base and J 5 bases, with 6 bases left between them. From germline, CDR1 is SGDLS and CDR2 YYNGEE. This CDR3 has 12 amino acids.